The 5 T cell receptor beta chains listed next were all sequenced from one sample in a study of T cells after yellow fever vaccination (dated by TCRdb to between 2018 and 2020). What this sample's treatment or condition label stands for: live attenuated yellow fever vaccine strain. The library was made by 5' RACE. Reads for this sample came from an Illumina HiSeq 2500. Through fastp at Q25 and MiXCR, TCRdb rebuilt clones from the public reads, retaining in-frame beta chains. Each record represents a unique CDR3 protein, reported with the most common genes and DNA among its rows. This sample holds over 150,000 distinct CDR3 sequences; about 6.2% were observed only once. Of the sample, roughly 3% is held by the ten largest clones. The specimen comprised CD4+ T cells sorted from PBMCs, sampled on the day of the first yellow fever vaccination. The receptors stem from a man between 18 and 35 years old who received the YFV17D yellow fever vaccine.

This clonotype has a handful of counts. The V call is TRBV20-1, the J call TRBJ2-5; 7 bases map to TRBD2. Germline V gives CDR1 DFQATT, CDR2 SNEGSKA (reference sequence). This CDR3 is 14 amino acids long. With V trimmed by 0 bases and J by 5 bases, 6 bases remained unmatched. The CDR3 loop is CSARDAGVAETQYF. CDR3 DNA: TGCAGTGCTAGAGATGCGGGGGTGGCTGAGACCCAGTACTTC.

This clonotype was counted ten times or more. The chain couples TRBV4-1 to TRBJ2-5, with 10 bases lining up with TRBD2. This CDR3 has 16 residues. V lost 3 bases and J lost 6; bases outside the gene matches: 10. In germline, CDR1 is MGHRA, CDR2 YSYEKL. The CDR3 DNA sequence: TGCGCCAGCAGCCAGGGGGCTAGCGGGGGCTTGCAGACCCAGTACTTC. Protein: CASSQGASGGLQTQYF.

This clonotype was recorded many times. The genes are TRBV4-2 and TRBJ2-3; D not resolved. V lost 0 bases and J 0 bases, leaving 10 bases between the germline ends. The V gene's germline CDR1 is LGHNA and CDR2 YNFKEQ. The CDR3 extends over 16 amino acids. The CDR3 loop is CASSQESRRSTDTQYF. CDR3 DNA sequence: TGTGCCAGCAGCCAAGAGTCAAGGAGAAGCACAGATACGCAGTATTTT.

With regard to this clonotype: A much bigger clone sits one base away, suggesting this may be a read error. This sequence joins TRBV25-1 and TRBJ2-7, with D unresolved. CDR1 MGHDK and CDR2 SYGVNS come from the germline V gene. The length of the CDR3 is 14 residues. DNA for the CDR3: TGTGCCAGCAGTCCACAAACTCCGCACTACAAGCAGTACTTC. It is translated as CASSPQTPHYKQYF.

Many counts were recorded for this clonotype. This chain uses TRBV12-3 or TRBV12-4 with TRBJ1-1; D gene uncertain. Trimming pared 3 bases from V and 5 bases from J, leaving 10 bases between. The CDR3 sequence is 13 residues long. CDR3 amino acids: CASSLTRRTEAFF. The CDR3 nucleotides read TGTGCCAGCAGTTTGACTAGAAGGACTGAAGCTTTCTTT.